The rows below give T cell receptor beta chains drawn from one sample of a study of shared clonotypes between healthy human individuals. The table came from immunoSEQ multiplex PCR; TCRdb's copy has only in-frame clones and leaves some out. The data contain about 470,000 clones, roughly 80% of them singletons. Input material: PBMCs. These TCRs come from a woman aged 35 to 49 in good health. Some clones in this sample may be carry-over from other donors' samples. CDR3s include the opening cysteine and the closing phenylalanine or tryptophan. A D gene is named only where the DNA matches it firmly. Clone size is given for some rows only: seen once, a few or many times, or a class if the clone is expanded.

TRBV5-1	TRBJ2-3	.	TRBD1	CASSLTGTGGAVDTQYF	TGCGCCAGCAGCTTAACCGGGACAGGGGGCGCGGTAGATACGCAGTATTTT
TRBV28	TRBJ1-1	few	.	CASSRMNTEAFF	TGTGCCAGCAGCCGGATGAACACTGAAGCTTTCTTT
TRBV5-1	TRBJ2-3	.	.	CASSFTGDTQYF	TGCGCCAGCAGCTTTACGGGAGATACGCAGTATTTT
TRBV27	TRBJ1-1	.	.	CASSLKWGRSEAFF	TGTGCCAGCAGTTTAAAGTGGGGTCGGTCTGAAGCTTTCTTT
TRBV6-1	TRBJ2-7	.	.	CASSARQHSYEQYF	TGTGCCAGCAGTGCCCGACAGCACTCCTACGAGCAGTACTTC
TRBV6-5	TRBJ2-7	.	TRBD2	CASSSPGLAGSYEQYF	TGTGCCAGCAGTTCCCCCGGACTAGCGGGGTCCTACGAGCAGTACTTC
TRBV11-2	TRBJ2-3	.	TRBD2	CASSLTGGISTDTQYF	TGTGCCAGCAGCTTAACGGGGGGAATAAGCACAGATACGCAGTATTTT
TRBV6-1	TRBJ2-1	.	TRBD2	CASSERENNEQFF	TGTGCCAGCAGTGAGCGGGAGAACAATGAGCAGTTCTTC
TRBV28	TRBJ1-1	.	.	CASSLREVNTEAFF	TGTGCCAGCAGTCTCAGGGAGGTGAACACTGAAGCTTTCTTT
TRBV6-6	TRBJ1-1	.	.	CASKGDTEAFF	TGTGCCAGCAAAGGGGACACTGAAGCTTTCTTT
TRBV7-3	TRBJ2-1	.	.	CASSQRGGSYNEQFF	TGTGCCAGCAGCCAACGGGGCGGCTCCTACAATGAGCAGTTCTTC
TRBV19	TRBJ2-4	.	.	CASIAGRSDIQYF	TGTGCCAGTATCGCGGGAAGATCAGACATTCAGTACTTC
TRBV5-8	TRBJ2-1	.	TRBD2	CASSLDGRGYNEQFF	TGTGCCAGCAGCTTGGATGGGCGGGGGTACAATGAGCAGTTCTTC
TRBV7-8	TRBJ2-1	.	TRBD2	CASSLWPGLAGYNEQFF	TGTGCCAGCAGCTTATGGCCTGGACTAGCGGGTTACAATGAGCAGTTCTTC
TRBV10-2	TRBJ2-1	.	.	CASTRGRNEQFF	TGCGCCAGCACGAGGGGTAGGAATGAGCAGTTCTTC
TRBV7-2	TRBJ2-7	once	TRBD1	CASSLDGQGSYEQYF	TGTGCCAGCAGCTTAGATGGACAGGGCTCCTACGAGCAGTACTTC
TRBV10-2	TRBJ1-5	.	.	CASRGGGLWQPQHF	TGCGCCAGCAGAGGGGGGGGGTTATGGCAGCCCCAGCATTTT
TRBV7-3	TRBJ2-7	many	.	CASSLPQGRSYEQYF	TGTGCCAGCAGCCTTCCCCAGGGGCGGAGTTACGAGCAGTACTTC
TRBV4-3	TRBJ2-7	.	.	CASSQEGKGVYEQYF	TGCGCCAGCAGCCAAGAAGGAAAGGGTGTCTACGAGCAGTACTTC
TRBV7-8	TRBJ2-7	.	TRBD2	CASSPWGRTSAYEQYF	TGTGCCAGCAGCCCATGGGGGCGGACTAGCGCCTACGAGCAGTACTTC
TRBV7-9	TRBJ2-7	many	TRBD1	CASSTGGGRSWDEQYF	TGTGCCAGCAGTACAGGGGGCGGGAGATCATGGGACGAGCAGTACTTC
TRBV5-4	TRBJ2-7	.	.	CASSLERTYEQYF	TGTGCCAGCAGCTTGGAACGGACCTACGAGCAGTACTTC
TRBV5-1	TRBJ2-1	.	TRBD2	CASSWDSTSGRVAYNEQFF	TGCGCCAGCAGCTGGGATTCGACTAGCGGGAGAGTCGCCTACAATGAGCAGTTCTTC
TRBV5-1	TRBJ2-1	.	TRBD2	CASNRLAGGGYNEQFF	TGCGCCAGCAATCGACTAGCGGGAGGGGGCTACAATGAGCAGTTCTTC
TRBV7-2	TRBJ2-7	.	TRBD1	CASSLVTGGAYEQYF	TGTGCCAGCAGCTTAGTCACAGGGGGCGCCTACGAGCAGTACTTC
TRBV4-1	TRBJ1-5	.	TRBD1	CASSPLTGVGNQPQHF	TGCGCCAGCAGCCCCCTGACAGGGGTGGGCAATCAGCCCCAGCATTTT
TRBV25-1	TRBJ2-2	.	TRBD1	CATTTGGRTGELFF	TGTGCCACCACGACAGGGGGCAGGACCGGGGAGCTGTTTTTT
TRBV5-1	TRBJ1-2	.	TRBD1	CASSERQGVGYGYTF	TGCGCCAGCAGCGAGAGACAGGGGGTAGGCTATGGCTACACCTTC
TRBV29-1	TRBJ2-7	.	.	CSVIGGSYEQYF	TGCAGCGTGATCGGAGGCTCCTACGAGCAGTACTTC
TRBV19	TRBJ2-3	once	TRBD1	CASRGQGKGTDTQYF	TGTGCCAGTAGGGGACAGGGGAAGGGCACAGATACGCAGTATTTT
TRBV7-2	TRBJ2-7	.	TRBD2	CASSSAGVHGQYF	TGTGCCAGCAGCTCAGCGGGAGTTCATGGGCAGTACTTC
TRBV5-1	TRBJ2-7	.	TRBD1	CASSPGQSYEQYF	TGCGCCAGCAGCCCGGGACAGTCTTACGAGCAGTACTTC
TRBV7-9	TRBJ2-1	.	.	CASTQAGYNEQFF	TGTGCCAGCACCCAGGCAGGGTACAATGAGCAGTTCTTC
TRBV4-1	TRBJ2-7	.	.	CASSQREVDEQYF	TGCGCCAGCAGCCAGAGGGAGGTGGACGAGCAGTACTTC
TRBV18	TRBJ2-2	.	.	CASSEGTGELFF	TGTGCCAGCTCAGAAGGCACCGGGGAGCTGTTTTTT
TRBV5-5	TRBJ2-5	.	TRBD1	CASSRDRTPETQYF	TGTGCCAGCAGCCGGGACAGGACCCCAGAGACCCAGTACTTC
TRBV18	TRBJ2-7	.	TRBD1	CASSPLSRDRSYEQYF	TGTGCCAGCTCACCACTAAGTAGGGACAGATCCTACGAGCAGTACTTC
TRBV4-3	TRBJ2-3	many	.	CASSQVLLDTQYF	TGCGCCAGCAGCCAAGTTCTTCTGGATACGCAGTATTTT
TRBV7-8	TRBJ2-2	once	TRBD1	CASSPTGNVNTGELFF	TGTGCCAGCAGCCCGACAGGGAATGTGAACACCGGGGAGCTGTTTTTT
TRBV30	TRBJ2-7	.	TRBD1	CAWSWGQALTEQYF	TGTGCCTGGAGTTGGGGACAGGCCCTTACCGAGCAGTACTTC
TRBV29-1	TRBJ2-7	.	TRBD1	CSVGGTANYEQYF	TGCAGCGTTGGGGGGACAGCTAACTACGAGCAGTACTTC
TRBV15	TRBJ2-5	.	TRBD2	CATSARTSGRWETQYF	TGTGCCACCAGCGCCCGGACTAGCGGGAGGTGGGAGACCCAGTACTTC
TRBV30	TRBJ1-2	.	.	CAQTTNYGYTF	TGTGCCCAAACTACTAACTATGGCTACACCTTC
TRBV28	TRBJ1-5	.	.	CASRQGLQGYRQPQHF	TGTGCCAGCAGACAAGGACTGCAGGGCTACAGGCAGCCCCAGCATTTT
TRBV10-3	TRBJ2-2	.	.	CAISFPGGAANTGELFF	TGTGCCATCAGTTTCCCAGGTGGGGCCGCGAACACCGGGGAGCTGTTTTTT